Each of the 30 T cell receptor beta chains below was sequenced from the same sample in a study of blood T cells in healthy people across ages. It was with a sample-barcoded 5' primer and a J-beta primer mix that a second PCR of about 7 to 12 cycles was run. A single record per CDR3 protein comes from TCRdb applying MiXCR to the 5' RACE reads. The table includes 1 million to 1.2 million distinct CDR3 sequences, under 40% detected once. The sequencing input was blood. These TCRs come from a man aged 18 to 30 in good health.

The chain carries TRBV6-2 or TRBV6-3 and TRBJ2-1; D is unclear. This CDR3 is 12 amino acids long. CDR1 and CDR2 (germline): MNHEY, SVGEGT. V lost 2 bases, J lost 9 bases, and 8 bases lay in between. CDR3 sequence: CASSYRATEQFF. CDR3 nucleotide sequence: TGTGCCAGCAGTTACCGGGCCACTGAGCAGTTCTTC.

This clonotype has only a few counts. The V call is TRBV24-1, the J call TRBJ1-2; D is perhaps TRBD1 (6 bases). The germline V gene encodes CDR1 KGHDR and CDR2 SFDVKD. This CDR3 is 18 amino acids long. Deletions cut 8 bases from V and 2 bases from J, with 26 bases between. CDR3 DNA: TGTGCCACCACCCACCGGGGGCACTGGTTAGGCCTCAACTATGGCTACACCTTC. Amino acids: CATTHRGHWLGLNYGYTF.

The chain links TRBV6-6 to TRBJ1-1; 8 bases match TRBD1. The CDR3 contains 15 residues. Germline assignment: CDR1 MNHNY and CDR2 SVGAGI (reference sequence). Trimming at V came to 6 bases and at J to 1 base, leaving 7 bases not matched to a gene. CDR3 coding DNA: TGTGCCAGCAGACTCGGACAGGGTTCGAACACTGAAGCTTTCTTT. This encodes CASRLGQGSNTEAFF.

This rearrangement joins TRBV27 to TRBJ2-1, with D hard to call. Germline lookup yields CDR1 MNHEY and CDR2 SMNVEV (reference sequence). Trimming removed 0 bases from V and 3 bases from J, with 9 bases in between. This CDR3 is 15 amino acids long. Here the CDR3 DNA reads TGTGCCAGCAGTTTATCCAGGCTTAGCTACAATGAGCAGTTCTTC. This codes for CASSLSRLSYNEQFF.

V is TRBV6-5 and J is TRBJ1-1; D perhaps matches TRBD1 (5 bases). Trimming took off 6 bases at V and 1 base at J, with 18 bases between the two ends. Germline V gene sequence: CDR1 MNHEY, CDR2 SVGAGI. The CDR3 consists of 16 residues. The CDR3 region is CASSPGPPGWNTEAFF. DNA of the CDR3: TGTGCCAGCAGCCCAGGGCCGCCCGGATGGAACACTGAAGCTTTCTTT.

This clonotype was found a few times. This chain uses TRBV14 with TRBJ2-1, with a possible D match to TRBD2 (6 bases). The CDR3 totals 16 residues. With 1 base removed from V and 0 bases from J, the gap between germline ends came to 10 bases. Germline V gene lookup returns CDR1 SGHDN and CDR2 FVKESK. The CDR3 sequence is CASSQGRVASYNEQFF. The CDR3 DNA sequence: TGTGCCAGCAGCCAAGGGAGGGTAGCCTCCTACAATGAGCAGTTCTTC.

The sample holds a few counts of this clonotype. This chain joins TRBV4-3 and TRBJ2-6; D possibly matches TRBD1 or TRBD2 (6 bases each). Trimming stripped 0 bases from V and 1 base from J, with 16 bases between. The CDR3 runs to 19 residues. Germline loops: CDR1 LGHNA, CDR2 YSLEER. CDR3 in DNA: TGCGCCAGCAGCCAAGAAGGCCCCGGGGGCCCATCTGGGGCCAACGTCCTGACTTTC. It specifies CASSQEGPGGPSGANVLTF.

This clonotype was seen just once. The chain joins TRBV7-2 to TRBJ2-5; D is ambiguous. The J call is uncertain, as TRBJ2-7 better fits the DNA end. The CDR3 sequence is 16 residues long. The germline gives CDR1 SGHTA, CDR2 FQGNSA. CDR3 in DNA: TGTGCCAGCAGCTTAGGCAAAAGCGCGGTCGCCTACGAGCAGTACTTC. As protein: CASSLGKSAVAYEQYF.

There are many counts of this clonotype. V is TRBV20-1 and J is TRBJ2-7; D remains ambiguous. The CDR3 covers 13 residues. The V gene lost 0 bases and the J gene lost 0 bases, with 6 bases spanning the gap. Germline lookup yields CDR1 DFQATT and CDR2 SNEGSKA (reference sequence). CDR3 sequence reads: CSARDPRSYEQYF. The DNA for the CDR3 is TGCAGTGCTAGAGATCCCCGCTCCTACGAGCAGTACTTC.

This clonotype turned up a few times. The chain combines TRBV12-3 or TRBV12-4 with TRBJ1-1, with a possible D match to TRBD1 (5 bases). The CDR3 runs to 14 residues. V lost 0 bases, J lost 5 bases, and 10 bases lay in between. Here the CDR3 reads CASSLAGGTTEAFF. The CDR3 DNA reads TGTGCCAGCAGTTTAGCGGGGGGAACGACTGAAGCTTTCTTT.

This clonotype turned up a few times. J is TRBJ2-3 and V is TRBV4-3, with D maybe TRBD2 (6 bases). Germline-derived CDR1 and CDR2 are LGHNA and YSLEER. Trimming removed 5 bases at V and 1 base at J, with 13 bases between. This CDR3 spans 15 amino acids. CDR3 DNA: TGCGCCAGCAGCGGCCGGGGGTCCGGCACAGATACGCAGTATTTT. It encodes CASSGRGSGTDTQYF.

The V gene is TRBV5-5, the J gene TRBJ1-1, with TRBD1 matching over 8 bases. The germline gives CDR1 SGHKS, CDR2 YYEKEE (reference sequence). The CDR3 sequence is 15 residues long. V lost 3 bases to trimming and J lost 4 bases; unmatched junction nucleotides: 8. The CDR3 loop is CASSSQLTGGTEAFF. Here the CDR3 DNA reads TGTGCCAGCAGCTCACAACTAACAGGGGGCACTGAAGCTTTCTTT.

The V and J genes are TRBV12-3 or TRBV12-4 and TRBJ2-3; 13 nucleotides line up with TRBD2. Trimming cost V 4 bases and J 2 bases; bases outside gene matches: 3. The CDR3 is 16 residues long. CDR3 sequence: CASSWGLAGTTDTQYF. CDR3 nucleotide sequence: TGTGCCAGCAGTTGGGGACTAGCGGGGACCACAGATACGCAGTATTTT.

The gene calls are TRBV7-8 and TRBJ2-1; 11 bases are shared with TRBD1. J was trimmed by 6 bases and V by 7 bases; bases with no gene match: 11. The CDR3 covers 16 residues. Germline V gene sequence: CDR1 SGHVS, CDR2 FQNEAQ. CDR3 loop: CASTKTRTGGVNEQFF. The CDR3 nucleotides are TGTGCCAGCACCAAAACTCGGACAGGGGGCGTCAATGAGCAGTTCTTC.

There are many counts of this clonotype. The rearrangement links TRBV29-1 to TRBJ1-1; a possible D gene is TRBD1 (6 bases). Between the trimmed V and J ends, which lost 7 bases and 0 bases, there was a span of 9 bases. The V gene's germline CDR1 is SQVTM and CDR2 ANQGSEA. The CDR3 has 12 residues. The CDR3 spells CSARTVNTEAFF. The CDR3 coding sequence is TGCAGCGCCAGGACAGTGAACACTGAAGCTTTCTTT. Looking up the rest from reference TRBV29-1 and TRBJ1-1 gives the full variable domain: SAVISQKPSRDICQRGTSLTIQCQVDSQVTMMFWYRQQPGQSLTLIATANQGSEATYESGFVIDKFPISRPNLTFSTLTVSNMSPEDSSIYLCSARTVNTEAFFGQGTRLTVV.

The chain recombines TRBV29-1 with TRBJ2-1, with 7 positions matching TRBD1. The CDR3 contains 15 residues. J gave up 6 bases and V 6 bases, and 14 bases lay outside the gene matches. CDR1 and CDR2 (germline): SQVTM, ANQGSEA. The chain's CDR3 is CSVGHVTGSPNEQFF. The CDR3, as DNA: TGCAGCGTAGGGCATGTGACAGGGTCCCCCAATGAGCAGTTCTTC.

This rearrangement joins TRBV7-2 to TRBJ2-4; the D gene is possibly TRBD2 (5 bases). The germline V gene has CDR1 SGHTA and CDR2 FQGNSA. The CDR3 runs 13 residues. Between the trimmed V and J ends, which lost 6 bases and 7 bases, there was a span of 13 bases. CDR3 residues: CASSSGLVNIQYF. The DNA for the CDR3 is TGTGCCAGCAGTTCCGGACTGGTGAACATTCAGTACTTC.

The chain uses TRBV12-3 or TRBV12-4 and TRBJ2-1; no firm D call. The V and J ends lost 7 bases and 9 bases respectively, with 10 bases between them. The CDR3 has 11 residues. The CDR3 spells CASTLNGEQFF. In nucleotides, the CDR3 is TGTGCCAGCACCCTCAATGGTGAGCAGTTCTTC.

The CDR3, as DNA: TGTGCCAGCAGTTACTCGACACCAAGAAACAATGAGCAGTTCTTC. Its translation: CASSYSTPRNNEQFF. The rearrangement joins TRBV6-5 to TRBJ2-1; D gene uncertain. Germline V gene data show CDR1 as MNHEY and CDR2 as SVGAGI. This CDR3 has 15 residues. V was clipped by 0 bases and J by 5 bases, with 11 bases between them.

This clonotype was observed a few times. The chain combines TRBV10-3 with TRBJ1-5; D is ambiguous. Trimming stripped 4 bases from V and 4 bases from J, with 11 bases between. The CDR3 totals 14 residues. Germline CDR1 is ENHRY and CDR2 is SYGVKD. The CDR3 sequence is CAISGARGNQPQHF. Written as DNA, the CDR3 is TGTGCCATCAGTGGGGCACGGGGAAATCAGCCCCAGCATTTT.

V gene TRBV5-1 combines with J gene TRBJ1-1, with unresolved D. CDR3 length: 14 residues. The germline CDR1 and CDR2 sequences are SGHRS and YFSETQ. Trimming removed 3 bases from V and 4 bases from J, with 13 bases in between. CDR3 loop: CASSWTGTATEAFF. The DNA for the CDR3 is TGCGCCAGCAGCTGGACGGGCACGGCCACTGAAGCTTTCTTT.

Concerning this clonotype: Since a much larger clone is just one base distant, this may be a read error. The rearrangement uses TRBV4-2 and TRBJ2-1; no reliable D call. CDR3 size: 14 residues. Between the trimmed V and J ends, which lost 0 bases and 13 bases, there was a span of 16 bases. CDR1 and CDR2 (germline): LGHNA, YNFKEQ. The CDR3 region is CASSQDRNEETQFF. The CDR3 nucleotides are TGTGCCAGCAGCCAAGACAGGAACGAAGAGACCCAGTTCTTC.

This clonotype appeared a few times. This rearrangement joins TRBV25-1 to TRBJ2-5; no clear D. This CDR3 region has 12 residues. Germline CDR1 is MGHDK and CDR2 is SYGVNS. Trimming took 8 bases from V and 11 from J, leaving 18 bases between them. The CDR3 sequence: CASGKELSEQYF. The DNA of the CDR3 is TGTGCCAGCGGCAAGGAGTTGTCTGAGCAGTACTTC. The full variable domain, with the rest looked up from reference TRBV25-1 and TRBJ2-5, is EADIYQTPRYLVIGTGKKITLECSQTMGHDKMYWYQQDPGMELHLIHYSYGVNSTEKGDLSSESTVSRIRTEHFPLTLESARPSHTSQYLCASGKELSEQYFGPGTRLLVL.

This chain links TRBV5-5 with TRBJ1-4; D might be TRBD1 (5 bases). This CDR3 region has 17 residues. V was clipped by 2 bases and J by 0 bases, with 14 bases between them. The V gene's germline CDR1 is SGHKS and CDR2 YYEKEE (reference sequence). The CDR3 sequence: CASSFRAGLPTNEKLFF. The DNA of the CDR3 is TGTGCCAGCAGCTTCAGGGCAGGCTTACCAACTAATGAAAAACTGTTTTTT.

The chain recombines TRBV20-1 with TRBJ2-4, with D possibly called TRBD1 or TRBD2 (6 bases each). Germline V gene sequence: CDR1 DFQATT, CDR2 SNEGSKA (reference sequence). Trimming left V 6 bases short and J 0 bases short, with 15 bases between. This CDR3 contains 15 residues. CDR3 DNA: TGCAGTGCGTGGGGGGCGGCTTTAGCCAAAAACATTCAGTACTTC. This gives the protein CSAWGAALAKNIQYF.

This sequence joins TRBV7-2 and TRBJ1-3; D may be TRBD1 (6 bases). The V end was cut by 6 bases, the J end by 4 bases, with 13 bases between. The CDR3 is made up of 14 amino acids. Germline CDR1 SGHTA, CDR2 FQGNSA. The CDR3 sequence: CASRPQGTGNTIYF. Written as DNA, the CDR3 is TGTGCCAGCAGACCACAGGGTACCGGAAACACCATATATTTT.

This clonotype appeared a few times. The chain has TRBV10-3 and TRBJ1-2, with 7 bases that match TRBD1. The CDR3 contains 13 residues. Trimming took 2 bases from V and 4 from J; bases not matched to a gene: 1. Germline values: CDR1 ENHRY, CDR2 SYGVKD. CDR3 sequence: CAISERDSYGYTF. CDR3 DNA sequence: TGTGCCATCAGTGAGCGGGACAGCTATGGCTACACCTTC.

CDR3 region: CATSEGGDQYGYTF. The CDR3 DNA sequence: TGTGCCACCAGTGAAGGAGGGGACCAGTATGGCTACACCTTC. J is TRBJ1-2 and V is TRBV24-1, with D perhaps TRBD1 (5 bases). CDR3 length: 14 amino acids. The V end lost 4 bases, the J end lost 5 bases, and 13 bases lay between the germline ends. Germline CDR1 is KGHDR and CDR2 is SFDVKD.

A few counts support this clonotype. The J gene is TRBJ1-2, the V gene TRBV20-1; D uncertain. CDR3 size: 14 residues. V was trimmed by 6 bases and J by 3 bases, leaving 17 bases between them. CDR1 and CDR2 from the germline V gene are DFQATT and SNEGSKA (reference sequence). The DNA for the CDR3 is TGCAGTGCCCAACGGACGGACTCGGACTATGGCTACACCTTC. It codes for CSAQRTDSDYGYTF.

In its sample, this clonotype was seen many times. The V gene is TRBV20-1, the J gene TRBJ1-2, with 8 bases identical to TRBD1. The CDR3 spans 13 residues. Germline V gene lookup returns CDR1 DFQATT and CDR2 SNEGSKA (reference sequence). The trim removed 5 bases at V and 0 bases at J, leaving 2 bases unmatched. CDR3 protein: CSALDRANYGYTF. CDR3 sequence (DNA): TGCAGTGCTTTGGACAGGGCTAACTATGGCTACACCTTC.